This TCR beta chain was retrieved from a study of cytomegalovirus exposure and HLA in healthy donors (dated by TCRdb to about 2017). Looking at the study overall: In an earlier analysis of some 550 of the donors, approximately 260 Gb of sequence data and 117 million unique TCR beta sequences from 150 million to 200 million T cells were reported. Rather than drawing on any new phenotypic data, the later analysis identified candidate immune exposures from TCR beta sequences and the way those sequences occurred across donors. The study profiled the T cell repertoires of about 720 subjects by immunosequencing and related them to cytomegalovirus serostatus. Typing coverage differed by locus: A, B, C, DRB1 and DQB1 were typed in roughly 629-630 donors, DQA1 in 500 to 550, DPA1 in 600 to 610, and DPB1 in roughly 450. Because of strong linkage in the cohort, roughly five DR-DQ haplotypes were treated as single units for association and clustering. In an earlier analysis of 587 of the donors, high-throughput TCR beta sequencing was used to judge whether each TCR beta V gene segment behaved as functional or pseudogenic. A later analysis re-analyzed previously published TCR beta repertoires from 650 to 800 donors and added high-resolution HLA genotyping to study TCR occurrence patterns. Among almost 400 genotyped donors of the cohort, an average of around 240,000 unique TCR beta nucleotide sequences were sequenced per donor, around 20% of them non-productive. Genome-wide SNP genotypes for about three fifths of the roughly 700 donors were used in a later genetic analysis, which treated that subset as a discovery cohort. Of the roughly 400 genotyped donors, approximately 81% were placed in the genetic ancestry cluster associated with self-reported Caucasian donors. Around 330 gigabases of sequencing data and approximately 91 million unique TCR sequences made up an early release that covered 500 to 700 HLA-typed donors. Every discovery cohort repertoire had been produced on one sequencing platform. Alongside the repertoire data, information on donor age, sex, ethnicity and CMV serostatus was compiled. Along with the roughly 670-subject first cohort, a separate validation cohort of over a hundred different subjects was used. To predict cytomegalovirus infection status, the study combined high-throughput TCR immunosequencing, statistical association of individual TCRs with disease status, and machine learning. HLA typing covered class I and class II loci at four-digit resolution. The study was designed to test whether signatures of past pathogen exposure could be identified by cataloging public T cell receptors. Study-wide findings and limitations: Because HLA typing was missing for some donors at each locus, association tests included only the typed subset. Specific HLA alleles were associated with 15,000 to 20,000 TCR beta sequences at a false discovery rate of 0.05 in a later analysis. The authors suggested that the approach could potentially be extended to other disease states and immunological phenotypes. This cohort had only TCR beta chains sequenced, and the lack of alpha or paired-chain data limited which features could be detected. Linkage disequilibrium might explain the correlated functional status among segregating V segments, but an unknown experimental factor could not be ruled out. Seventeen rarely observed V segments, including chromosome 9 orphons, were excluded from the earlier analysis of approximately 600 of the donors because counts were too low. The classifier was reported to diagnose cytomegalovirus status with high specificity and sensitivity in both the original cohort and the validation cohort. A later analysis found that most CMV-associated TCR beta chains appeared HLA-restricted, with HLA associations seemingly driven largely by CMV exposure. Immune exposure information for the cohort was limited to CMV serostatus. Three of the identified cytomegalovirus-associated TCR beta chains were confirmed in vitro to be specific for cytomegalovirus antigens. An association between a missense DCLRE1C variant and V-gene and J-gene trimming of TCR beta chains was found in a later genetic analysis and replicated in an independent cohort. In a later analysis, TCR association rates were found to vary across HLA loci, with the most associated TCRs seen for DRB1 alleles and the fewest for HLA-C alleles. In an earlier analysis of a few hundred of the donors, most TCR beta V segments were observed in productive rearrangements about 87% or about 30% of the time, broadly matching IMGT annotations. According to a later genetic analysis, donors in an Asian-associated ancestry cluster had fewer N-insertions in productive TCRs than the roughly 660-donor mean. Most TCR sequences were seen in very few donors, while some public TCRs were found in many individuals. The presence/absence analyses assumed that sequencing depth was roughly uniform across donors, and that assumption may not be true. The study gave a list of 150 to 200 TCR beta chains associated with cytomegalovirus. A later analysis found that HLA-associated TCR beta chains were more clonally expanded and had lower generation probabilities than equally common non-associated chains. The 87-base-pair reads could not distinguish some IMGT-functional V segments, including TRBV6-2 and TRBV6-3, so those segments were excluded. A cluster of highly shared sequence variants was judged likely to be a technical artifact of the sequencing pipeline. A further reported finding was that TCR beta sequences accurately predicted the HLA-A and HLA-B alleles for most subjects in the first cohort. Assigning TCR associations to individual alleles was difficult when HLA alleles, especially DR and DQ, strongly co-occurred. Several of the top co-occurrence clusters appeared to be linked to parvovirus B19, influenza, CMV and Epstein-Barr virus, according to a later analysis.

Deletion took 5 bases off V and 0 bases off J, with a span of 12 bases between the germline ends. CDR1 and CDR2, per the germline V gene (reference sequence), are SEHNR and FQNEAQ. The CDR3 covers 15 residues, taking in both the cysteine and the phenylalanine. The entry retains the CDR3 DNA only, 45 bases that are in frame from base 1. The library was produced with the immunoSEQ multiplex PCR assay. For the multiplex PCR, a mixture combining 60 forward primers for TCR Vbeta segments and 13 reverse primers for TCR Jbeta segments was used. Amplification of the CDR3 region of rearranged TCR beta genes was performed with a multiplex PCR assay on genomic DNA. The amplified TCR beta libraries were sequenced on the Illumina HiSeq System as 87-base-pair reads. Regarding the original processing steps: Across the 670 or so repertoires, a later analysis counted around 80 million unique TCR beta chains, 9 million to 14 million of which were shared by at least two donors. Raw reads were error-corrected and collapsed into unique sequences with a nearest-neighbor algorithm that merged closely related sequences to remove PCR and sequencing errors. V, D and J gene segments were assigned by aligning CDR3 sequences to IMGT reference sequences. For a sequence to be retained, at least a six-nucleotide match to both a V gene segment and a J gene segment was required. Rearrangements were classified as productive when the CDR3 lacked stop codons and remained in frame with V and J, and all other rearrangements were classified as non-productive. Following IMGT convention, CDR3 was defined as the stretch from the second conserved V-encoded cysteine up to the conserved J-encoded phenylalanine. The earlier analysis of about 620 of the donors excluded sequences that lacked an unambiguous match to a single V gene segment. In an earlier analysis of some 590 of the donors, V segments were called functional above 56.7% productive rearrangements and were called segregating when the between-donor standard deviation exceeded 5%. A statistical classification framework was developed to diagnose cytomegalovirus status using the catalog of TCR beta chain sequences. V and J gene assignment, in a later analysis, came from comparing TCR nucleotide sequences with IMGT/GENE-DB human TR gene sequences. In a later analysis, CDR3 sequences and most-parsimonious VDJ recombination scenarios were assigned using the TCRdist pipeline. In a later analysis, each TCR beta chain was defined by its CDR3 amino acid sequence together with its V-gene family, and reads lacking a unique V-gene family were excluded. As a way to deal with suspected cross-contamination and a sequencing artifact, a later analysis dropped roughly 600 nucleotide sequences that were highly shared and had low generation probability. A later analysis calculated a clonal expansion index for each public chain from normalized within-repertoire ranks of inferred template counts. In a later analysis, generation probabilities were computed with a VDJ recombination model fitted to out-of-frame rearrangements, and the resulting probabilities were checked against IGoR. A later analysis scored TCR-TCR, TCR-HLA and TCR-CMV co-occurrence with hypergeometric tests, applying a repertoire-size bias correction to TCR pairs. To estimate false discovery rates, a later analysis permuted the HLA or CMV assignments 20 times. In a later analysis, co-occurring TCRs were grouped using DBSCAN, and TCRdist sequence similarity was added for clustering within HLA-allele-positive subsets. Repertoires with fewer than 30,000 or more than 120,000 public chains, plus five repertoires with anomalous nucleotide sharing, were excluded from co-occurrence clustering. TCRdb limited this immuneACCESS table to in-frame rearrangements with V and J called. A share of clones is missing; checked studies link under half to unresolved V genes, and the rest is unexplained. Clone size and the V and J calls come from that table; the DNA yielded D and trimming. Within this sample are roughly 150,000 clones, with roughly 85% of them counted one time only. Of the sample, 1% falls within the top ten clones.

Turning to this clone: Its antigen remains undetermined. No much larger clone is present one base from it, and per-base qualities are unavailable.

The cohort consisted of more than 650 healthy bone marrow donors. All cohort members were sampled while nominally healthy, although unrecorded immune exposures were likely present. The donor tested CMV seronegative and was one of the 352 seronegative cohort members. Every donor gave a peripheral blood sample, and the peripheral blood mononuclear cells from that sample were used for TCR beta sequencing. Genomic DNA was extracted from the blood cell samples with the Qiagen DNeasy Blood Extraction Kit. The sample was PBMCs. This clonotype was sampled from a boy between 2 and 15 years old in good health and CMV-seronegative. Recombination connected TRBV7-9 to TRBJ2-3; matching of 6 bases hints at TRBD1 as the D gene. The CDR3 reads CASSHTGLSTDTQYF. Here is the DNA: TGTGCCAGCAGCCATACAGGGTTAAGCACAGATACGCAGTATTTT.